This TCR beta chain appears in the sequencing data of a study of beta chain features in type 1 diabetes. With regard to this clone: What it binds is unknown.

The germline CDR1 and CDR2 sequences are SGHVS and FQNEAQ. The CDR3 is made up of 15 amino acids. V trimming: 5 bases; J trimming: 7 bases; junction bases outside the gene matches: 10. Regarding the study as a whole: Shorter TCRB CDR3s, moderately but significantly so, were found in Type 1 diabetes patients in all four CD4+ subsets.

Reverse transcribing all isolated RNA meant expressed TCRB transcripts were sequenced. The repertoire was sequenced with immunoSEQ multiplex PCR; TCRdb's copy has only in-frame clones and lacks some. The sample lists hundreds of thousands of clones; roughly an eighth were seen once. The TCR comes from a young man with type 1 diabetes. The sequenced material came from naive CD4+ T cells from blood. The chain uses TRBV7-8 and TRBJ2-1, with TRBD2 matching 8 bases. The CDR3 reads CASSLNSGEWNEQFF. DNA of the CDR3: TGTGCCAGCAGCCTCAATAGCGGGGAATGGAATGAGCAGTTCTTC.